These 21 T cell receptor beta chains share one sample of origin, sequenced in a study of blood T cells in healthy people across ages. The authors ran a second PCR of roughly 6 to 12 cycles using a sample-barcoded 5' primer and a J-beta primer mix. From the 5' RACE reads, TCRdb called clonotypes with MiXCR, one entry per CDR3 protein. Among hundreds of thousands of distinct CDR3 sequences listed, roughly three fifths were seen once. The sample taken for sequencing was blood. The receptors were gathered from a man aged 40-50 years in good health.

A word on this clonotype: This may arise from a read error, as a much more abundant clone is one base away. This chain uses TRBV24-1 with TRBJ2-1; 7 positions agree with TRBD1. This CDR3 has 15 residues. Trimming cost V 3 bases and J 13 bases; bases outside gene matches: 14. Germline V gene lookup returns CDR1 KGHDR and CDR2 SFDVKD. CDR3 nucleotide sequence: TGTGCCACCAGTGATCTAGTCGGGACAGAGGGCGATCAGTTCTTC. It codes for CATSDLVGTEGDQFF.

This rearrangement joins TRBV29-1 to TRBJ2-3; D uncertain. Trimming stripped 0 bases from V and 5 bases from J, with 12 bases between. Germline V CDR1 and CDR2: SQVTM, ANQGSEA. The CDR3 length is 14 residues. CDR3 protein: CSVEDGRTIDTQYF. The CDR3 coding sequence is TGCAGCGTTGAAGATGGCAGGACCATAGATACGCAGTATTTT.

This clonotype was counted a few times. The chain combines TRBV4-3 with TRBJ2-7; a weak D match, TRBD1 (6 bases). The CDR3 sequence is 13 residues long. Trimming stripped 4 bases from V and 4 bases from J, with 11 bases between. Per germline, CDR1 LGHNA and CDR2 YSLEER. The CDR3 spells CASSRNRDYEQYF. In DNA, the CDR3 is TGCGCCAGCAGCCGCAACAGGGATTACGAGCAGTACTTC.

To note about this clonotype: The conserved phenylalanine or tryptophan normally closing the CDR3 is absent here, so this likely arose from a read error. V and J are TRBV7-2 and TRBJ2-3; TRBD2 matches 9 bases. This CDR3 is 14 amino acids long. CDR1 and CDR2 (germline): SGHTA, FQGNSA. V lost 5 bases, J lost 4 bases, and 4 bases stayed unmatched. Written as DNA, the CDR3 is TGTGCCAGCAGCGCGACTAGCGGTTCAGATACGCAGTATCTT. It yields the protein CASSATSGSDTQYL.

The chain uses TRBV6-2 or TRBV6-3 and TRBJ2-1; 7 bases align to TRBD2. V lost 0 bases and J lost 7; bases outside the gene matches: 9. CDR3 size: 16 residues. Germline values: CDR1 MNHEY, CDR2 SVGEGT. CDR3 nucleotide sequence: TGTGCCAGCAGTTACTCCCGTGCGGGAGTGAGGAATGAGCAGTTCTTC. Translating gives CASSYSRAGVRNEQFF.

This chain links TRBV7-9 with TRBJ2-7, with TRBD1 matching 7 bases. V was clipped by 5 bases and J by 2 bases; unmatched bases: 3. Per the germline V gene, CDR1 is SEHNR and CDR2 is FQNEAQ (reference sequence). The CDR3 contains 13 residues. The CDR3 here is CASSATGAYEQYF. The CDR3 nucleotides are TGTGCCAGCAGCGCCACAGGGGCCTACGAGCAGTACTTC.

This sequence joins TRBV7-2 and TRBJ1-5, with 7 nucleotides matching TRBD1. V lost 3 bases and J lost 2; bases outside the gene matches: 4. CDR1 and CDR2 (germline): SGHTA, FQGNSA. The CDR3 consists of 15 residues. In nucleotides, the CDR3 is TGTGCCAGCAGCTTGACAGGGATGGGCAATCAGCCCCAGCATTTT. It is translated as CASSLTGMGNQPQHF.

The chain combines TRBV5-4 with TRBJ2-3; 8 positions match TRBD2. The CDR3 extends over 16 amino acids. V shed 4 bases and J 4 bases; nucleotides not matched to a gene: 11. Germline V gene lookup returns CDR1 SGHNT and CDR2 YYREEE (reference sequence). The DNA of the CDR3 is TGTGCCAGCAGCCCTGATCTCGGACTAGCCTCAGATACGCAGTATTTT. Its translation: CASSPDLGLASDTQYF. The full variable domain, its missing parts supplied by reference TRBV5-4 and TRBJ2-3, is ETGVTQSPTHLIKTRGQQVTLRCSSQSGHNTVSWYQQALGQGPQFIFQYYREEENGRGNFPPRFSGLQFPNYSSELNVNALELDDSALYLCASSPDLGLASDTQYFGPGTRLTVL.

A word on this clonotype: The junction departs from germline at one end; a sequencing error may be responsible. The chain has TRBV12-3 or TRBV12-4 and TRBJ1-2; 7 positions agree with TRBD1. This CDR3 region has 16 residues. The CDR3 DNA follows: TGTGCCAGCAGTTTAGAATCGGGACAGACTAACTCTGGCTACACCTTC. Its translation is CASSLESGQTNSGYTF.

The rearrangement links TRBV7-3 to TRBJ2-1; D gene ambiguous. Trimming left V 1 base short and J 10 bases short, with 11 bases between. This CDR3 has 13 amino acids. The V gene's germline CDR1 is SGHTA and CDR2 FQGTGA. The CDR3 region is CASSLIGSGEQFF. The DNA of the CDR3 is TGTGCCAGCAGCTTAATAGGAAGTGGGGAGCAGTTCTTC. Together with reference TRBV7-3 and TRBJ2-1, the CDR3 gives the full variable domain: GAGVSQTPSNKVTEKGKYVELRCDPISGHTALYWYRQSLGQGPEFLIYFQGTGAADDSGLPNDRFFAVRPEGSVSTLKIQRTERGDSAVYLCASSLIGSGEQFFGPGTRLTVL.

The V gene is TRBV4-2, the J gene TRBJ2-5, with 7 nucleotides matching TRBD2. The J segment lost 3 bases and the V segment lost 1 base, leaving 2 bases of the junction unmatched. The CDR3 length is 14 residues. The germline V gene has CDR1 LGHNA and CDR2 YNFKEQ. The CDR3 nucleotides read TGTGCCAGCAGCCAAGCGGGAGGAGAAGAGACCCAGTACTTC. Its protein is CASSQAGGEETQYF.

The chain is built from TRBV7-2 and TRBJ2-1; 8 bases align to TRBD2. The CDR3 covers 14 residues. CDR1 SGHTA and CDR2 FQGNSA come from the germline V gene. Trimming removed 3 bases from V and 6 bases from J; junction bases left unmatched: 4. The CDR3 is CASSFKREPNEQFF. The CDR3 DNA is TGTGCCAGCAGCTTCAAGCGGGAGCCCAATGAGCAGTTCTTC. The full variable domain, completed using reference TRBV7-2 and TRBJ2-1, is GAGVSQSPSNKVTEKGKDVELRCDPISGHTALYWYRQSLGQGLEFLIYFQGNSAPDKSGLPSDRFSAERTGGSVSTLTIQRTQQEDSAVYLCASSFKREPNEQFFGPGTRLTVL.

The sample holds many counts of this clonotype. The chain has TRBV5-1 and TRBJ2-5; no clear D gene. The germline V gene has CDR1 SGHRS and CDR2 YFSETQ. Trimming pared 7 bases from V and 2 bases from J, leaving 6 bases between. The CDR3 totals 11 residues. In DNA, the CDR3 is TGCGCCAGCGCCGGACAAGAGACCCAGTACTTC. Its protein is CASAGQETQYF.

In its sample, this clonotype was seen a few times. The CDR3 loop reads CSAREQSSGYNEQFF. The CDR3 region has the DNA TGCAGTGCTAGAGAACAGTCTTCTGGGTACAATGAGCAGTTCTTC. J is TRBJ2-1 and V is TRBV20-1; D remains unclear. Germline V gene data show CDR1 as DFQATT and CDR2 as SNEGSKA (reference sequence). The CDR3 runs to 15 residues. V lost 0 bases to trimming and J lost 4 bases, with 13 bases between them.

CDR3 sequence (DNA): TGTGCCAGCGGTTGGGACAGGGGTATCTACGAGCAGTACTTC. Its translation is CASGWDRGIYEQYF. The chain couples TRBV2 to TRBJ2-5; 10 bases fit TRBD1. The DNA end lines up better with TRBJ2-7; the J call may be wrong. This CDR3 is built from 14 residues. Germline loops: CDR1 SNHLY, CDR2 FYNNEI.

The chain employs TRBV15 and TRBJ2-1; 8 positions agree with TRBD1. The CDR3 runs to 15 residues. Germline V CDR1 and CDR2: LNHNV, YYDKDF (reference sequence). The V and J ends lost 0 bases and 8 bases, in that order; junction bases with no gene match: 6. The chain's CDR3 is CATSREQGAVDEQFF. In nucleotides, the CDR3 is TGTGCCACCAGCAGAGAGCAGGGGGCAGTCGATGAGCAGTTCTTC.

The chain uses TRBV13 and TRBJ1-6; 8 nucleotides agree with TRBD1. CDR3 length: 17 residues. The germline gives CDR1 PRHDT, CDR2 FYEKMQ (reference sequence). Trimming removed 5 bases from V and 0 bases from J; junction bases left unmatched: 6. This CDR3 reads CASSARQGRSYNSPLHF. The CDR3 DNA reads TGTGCCAGCAGCGCCCGACAGGGGCGCTCCTATAATTCACCCCTCCACTTT.

This clonotype was picked up a small number of times. The chain carries TRBV28 and TRBJ1-5, with unresolved D. Germline CDR1 reads MDHEN; CDR2 reads SYDVKM. This CDR3 spans 14 amino acids. The V and J ends lost 2 bases and 1 base respectively, with 6 bases between them. Here the CDR3 DNA reads TGTGCCAGCAGTTTAACACCGAGCAATCAGCCCCAGCATTTT. Translation gives CASSLTPSNQPQHF.

The chain uses TRBV4-2 and TRBJ1-2; no clear D. Looked up from germline, CDR1 is LGHNA and CDR2 is YNFKEQ. Trimming pared 0 bases from V and 7 bases from J, leaving 12 bases between. This CDR3 is built from 14 residues. In nucleotides, the CDR3 is TGTGCCAGCAGCCAAGATCGGGAGATGGGTGGCTACACCTTC. As protein: CASSQDREMGGYTF.

The chain couples TRBV7-8 to TRBJ2-3; 7 bases are a match to TRBD2. V shed 5 bases and J 2 bases; nucleotides not matched to a gene: 13. Germline-derived CDR1 and CDR2 are SGHVS and FQNEAQ. This CDR3 is built from 17 residues. The CDR3 DNA reads TGTGCCAGCAGCCAAAGCCGGGACTACGTCTACACAGATACGCAGTATTTT. Translated: CASSQSRDYVYTDTQYF.

CDR3 nucleotides: TGTGCCAGCAGCTACCCGGGACGAGGAAACACCATATATTTT. Amino acid sequence: CASSYPGRGNTIYF. The chain has TRBV14 and TRBJ1-3; perhaps TRBD1 as D (5 bases). The V end was cut by 5 bases, the J end by 4 bases, with 12 bases between. The germline V gene has CDR1 SGHDN and CDR2 FVKESK. This CDR3 is 14 amino acids long.